Listed below are T cell receptor beta chains from one sample, sequenced in a study of shared clonotypes between healthy human individuals. Measured with immunoSEQ multiplex PCR; TCRdb has only the in-frame clones, and not every one. The sample has under 1,100,000 clones, about 76% seen once. The sample taken for sequencing was memory CD4+ T cells sorted from blood. Every receptor here comes from a man aged 18 to 30 in good health. Each CDR3 is given with its conserved first and last residue. The D gene is left open where the match is weak. Size tells how often a clone was seen (once, few, many) or the class of an expanded clone, and some rows leave it out.

j_call,clone_size,cdr3_length,v_call,d_call,cdr3_aa,cdr3_nt
TRBJ1-2,.,13,TRBV5-1,TRBD1,CASSLDRGSWYTF,TGCGCCAGCAGCCTCGACAGGGGTTCGTGGTACACCTTC
TRBJ2-4,.,20,TRBV11-3,.,CASSLDTDEAGYLAKNIQYF,TGTGCCAGCAGCTTAGACACGGACGAAGCAGGGTATCTAGCCAAAAACATTCAGTACTTC
TRBJ2-5,once,16,TRBV7-9,.,CASSLSSAQIQETQYF,TGTGCCAGCAGCCTAAGCAGCGCCCAAATCCAAGAGACCCAGTACTTC
TRBJ2-1,once,15,TRBV5-1,TRBD2,CASHTAGGSYNEQFF,TGCGCCAGCCATACGGCGGGGGGCTCCTACAATGAGCAGTTCTTC
TRBJ2-7,.,12,TRBV10-2,.,CASSPDRYEQYF,TGCGCCAGCAGTCCGGACAGATACGAGCAGTACTTC
TRBJ2-7,.,14,TRBV29-1,.,CSVEAARGRGEQYF,TGCAGCGTTGAGGCCGCCCGCGGCCGGGGGGAGCAGTACTTC
TRBJ2-3,.,15,TRBV27,.,CASSLLGSSTDTQYF,TGTGCCAGCAGTTTGTTGGGGAGTAGCACAGATACGCAGTATTTT
TRBJ1-1,.,15,TRBV5-4,TRBD1,CASSLDEGARTEAFF,TGTGCCAGCAGCTTGGATGAGGGGGCGAGGACTGAAGCTTTCTTT
TRBJ1-2,.,13,TRBV30,.,CAWSVGRDYGYTF,TGTGCCTGGAGTGTCGGCAGGGACTATGGCTACACCTTC
TRBJ2-3,once,14,TRBV7-6,.,CASSPSGSTDTQYF,TGTGCCAGCAGCCCCTCCGGTTCCACAGATACGCAGTATTTT